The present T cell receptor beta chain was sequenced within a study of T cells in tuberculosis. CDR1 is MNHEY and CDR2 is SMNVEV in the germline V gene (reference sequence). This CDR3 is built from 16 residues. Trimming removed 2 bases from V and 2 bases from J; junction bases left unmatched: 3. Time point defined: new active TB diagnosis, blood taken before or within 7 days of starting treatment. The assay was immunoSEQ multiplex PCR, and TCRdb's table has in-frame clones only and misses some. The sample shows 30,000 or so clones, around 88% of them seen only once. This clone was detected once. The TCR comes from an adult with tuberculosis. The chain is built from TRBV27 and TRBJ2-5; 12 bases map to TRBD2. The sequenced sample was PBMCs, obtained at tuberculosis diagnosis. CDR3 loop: CASSLGLAGPQETQYF. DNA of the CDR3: TGTGCCAGCAGTTTAGGACTAGCGGGGCCACAAGAGACCCAGTACTTC.